This is a list of T cell receptor beta chains from one sample in a study of blood T cell repertoires in COVID-19. The method was immunoSEQ multiplex PCR; TCRdb's version includes in-frame clones alone and lacks a portion of them. This sample carries around 100,000 clones, roughly 85% of them seen once, and the ten largest clones take 1.5% to 2%. The source material was peripheral blood. These receptors all come from a woman in her seventies with active or convalescent COVID-19. Both conserved end residues are part of each CDR3. Each record gives: D gene, CDR3 length, clone size, V gene, J gene, CDR3 protein, CDR3 DNA. D genes are given only for firm matches. Size values are once, few and many counts, or a class for expanded clones, and some rows have none.

D gene: .
CDR3 length: 15
clone size: .
V gene: TRBV6-2/TRBV6-3
J gene: TRBJ2-7
CDR3 protein: CASSYVTGTHYEQYF
CDR3 DNA: TGTGCCAGCAGTTATGTCACAGGGACCCACTACGAGCAGTACTTC

D gene: .
CDR3 length: 14
clone size: .
V gene: TRBV10-2
J gene: TRBJ1-3
CDR3 protein: CASRGTGTGNTIYF
CDR3 DNA: TGCGCCAGCAGGGGTACAGGGACTGGAAACACCATATATTTT

D gene: TRBD1
CDR3 length: 13
clone size: .
V gene: TRBV5-4
J gene: TRBJ1-2
CDR3 protein: CASSLDRGNGYTF
CDR3 DNA: TGTGCCAGCAGCTTGGACAGGGGCAATGGCTACACCTTC

D gene: .
CDR3 length: 13
clone size: .
V gene: TRBV7-2
J gene: TRBJ1-4
CDR3 protein: CASSFLGEAKLFF
CDR3 DNA: TGTGCCAGCAGCTTTCTGGGGGAGGCTAAACTGTTTTTT

D gene: TRBD1
CDR3 length: 18
clone size: .
V gene: TRBV5-6
J gene: TRBJ2-7
CDR3 protein: CATTERGQESSTTYEQYF
CDR3 DNA: TGTGCTACAACGGAAAGGGGACAGGAATCTTCGACGACCTACGAGCAGTACTTC

D gene: .
CDR3 length: 15
clone size: .
V gene: TRBV28
J gene: TRBJ2-3
CDR3 protein: CASTSPGENTDTQYF
CDR3 DNA: TGTGCCAGCACTTCCCCCGGGGAGAACACAGATACGCAGTATTTT

D gene: TRBD1
CDR3 length: 12
clone size: few
V gene: TRBV6-5
J gene: TRBJ1-5
CDR3 protein: CASTGGYQPQHF
CDR3 DNA: TGTGCCAGCACAGGGGGGTATCAGCCCCAGCATTTT

D gene: TRBD1
CDR3 length: 14
clone size: .
V gene: TRBV6-6
J gene: TRBJ2-7
CDR3 protein: CATQTGQGASTEYF
CDR3 DNA: TGTGCCACCCAAACAGGACAGGGGGCCTCGACGGAGTACTTC

D gene: .
CDR3 length: 14
clone size: .
V gene: TRBV6-1
J gene: TRBJ1-2
CDR3 protein: CASSEALQAYGYTF
CDR3 DNA: TGTGCCAGCAGTGAAGCGTTACAGGCCTATGGCTACACCTTC

D gene: .
CDR3 length: 16
clone size: .
V gene: TRBV19
J gene: TRBJ2-2
CDR3 protein: CASSISSPRGTGELFF
CDR3 DNA: TGTGCCAGTAGTATATCTAGCCCCCGGGGCACCGGGGAGCTGTTTTTT

D gene: .
CDR3 length: 11
clone size: .
V gene: TRBV12-3/TRBV12-4
J gene: TRBJ2-7
CDR3 protein: CASSLGYEQYF
CDR3 DNA: TGTGCCAGCAGCCTCGGCTACGAGCAGTACTTC

D gene: TRBD1
CDR3 length: 15
clone size: .
V gene: TRBV24-1
J gene: TRBJ1-1
CDR3 protein: CATSDSSGGNTEAFF
CDR3 DNA: TGTGCCACCAGTGATTCGTCAGGGGGCAACACTGAAGCTTTCTTT

D gene: .
CDR3 length: 14
clone size: .
V gene: TRBV3-1/TRBV3-2
J gene: TRBJ1-4
CDR3 protein: CASSSRGANEKLFF
CDR3 DNA: TGTGCCAGCAGTTCCAGGGGTGCTAATGAAAAACTGTTTTTT

D gene: .
CDR3 length: 15
clone size: .
V gene: TRBV5-1
J gene: TRBJ2-3
CDR3 protein: CASSLTSQSTDTQYF
CDR3 DNA: TGCGCCAGCAGCTTGACTAGCCAAAGCACAGATACGCAGTATTTT

D gene: .
CDR3 length: 15
clone size: once
V gene: TRBV6-5
J gene: TRBJ1-1
CDR3 protein: CASRLSRDMNTEAFF
CDR3 DNA: TGTGCCAGCAGGCTTTCCAGGGACATGAACACTGAAGCTTTCTTT

D gene: .
CDR3 length: 14
clone size: .
V gene: TRBV3-1/TRBV3-2
J gene: TRBJ1-2
CDR3 protein: CASSQVPTSDFYTF
CDR3 DNA: TGTGCCAGCAGCCAAGTACCCACCTCGGACTTCTACACCTTC

D gene: .
CDR3 length: 12
clone size: .
V gene: TRBV15
J gene: TRBJ1-2
CDR3 protein: CATSRGSYGYTF
CDR3 DNA: TGTGCCACCAGCAGGGGGAGCTATGGCTACACCTTC

D gene: TRBD1
CDR3 length: 15
clone size: .
V gene: TRBV6-6
J gene: TRBJ1-2
CDR3 protein: CASSYSRTGENGYTF
CDR3 DNA: TGTGCCAGCAGTTACTCTCGGACAGGGGAGAATGGCTACACCTTC

D gene: .
CDR3 length: 14
clone size: .
V gene: TRBV11-2
J gene: TRBJ1-2
CDR3 protein: CASSFRDSPYGYTF
CDR3 DNA: TGTGCCAGCAGCTTTAGAGACAGCCCCTATGGCTACACCTTC

D gene: .
CDR3 length: 14
clone size: .
V gene: TRBV3-1/TRBV3-2
J gene: TRBJ1-3
CDR3 protein: CASSQESSGNTIYF
CDR3 DNA: TGTGCCAGCAGCCAAGAATCGTCTGGAAACACCATATATTTT

D gene: .
CDR3 length: 15
clone size: .
V gene: TRBV4-3
J gene: TRBJ2-7
CDR3 protein: CASSQVRDKYYEQYF
CDR3 DNA: TGCGCCAGCAGCCAAGTCCGGGACAAGTACTACGAGCAGTACTTC

D gene: TRBD1
CDR3 length: 14
clone size: .
V gene: TRBV30
J gene: TRBJ1-4
CDR3 protein: CAWNRDRANEKLFF
CDR3 DNA: TGTGCCTGGAATCGGGACAGGGCCAATGAAAAACTGTTTTTT

D gene: TRBD2
CDR3 length: 17
clone size: .
V gene: TRBV6-2/TRBV6-3
J gene: TRBJ2-1
CDR3 protein: CASSYSKRGGLGNEQFF
CDR3 DNA: TGTGCCAGCAGTTACTCGAAGCGGGGGGGCCTGGGGAATGAGCAGTTCTTC

D gene: .
CDR3 length: 16
clone size: .
V gene: TRBV7-2
J gene: TRBJ1-1
CDR3 protein: CASRPPGGRRNTEAFF
CDR3 DNA: TGTGCCAGCAGGCCCCCCGGGGGGCGCAGGAACACTGAAGCTTTCTTT

D gene: .
CDR3 length: 14
clone size: .
V gene: TRBV2
J gene: TRBJ2-2
CDR3 protein: CASNPGVGNGELFF
CDR3 DNA: TGTGCCAGCAATCCAGGTGTCGGGAACGGGGAGCTGTTTTTT

D gene: TRBD1
CDR3 length: 17
clone size: once
V gene: TRBV24-1
J gene: TRBJ2-3
CDR3 protein: CATSEGRQGVHTDTQYF
CDR3 DNA: TGTGCCACCAGTGAGGGTCGACAGGGGGTGCACACAGATACGCAGTATTTT

D gene: .
CDR3 length: 12
clone size: .
V gene: TRBV28
J gene: TRBJ2-1
CDR3 protein: CASSRLSGEQFF
CDR3 DNA: TGTGCCAGCAGTCGTCTCTCCGGTGAGCAGTTCTTC

D gene: .
CDR3 length: 12
clone size: .
V gene: TRBV30
J gene: TRBJ1-2
CDR3 protein: CAWATGFYGYTF
CDR3 DNA: TGTGCCTGGGCTACAGGTTTCTATGGCTACACCTTC

D gene: TRBD2
CDR3 length: 15
clone size: few
V gene: TRBV6-5
J gene: TRBJ2-1
CDR3 protein: CASRRLAGGSGEQFF
CDR3 DNA: TGTGCCAGCAGAAGACTAGCGGGGGGGTCAGGGGAGCAGTTCTTC

D gene: TRBD2
CDR3 length: 16
clone size: .
V gene: TRBV2
J gene: TRBJ2-1
CDR3 protein: CASKDTSGGIYNEQFF
CDR3 DNA: TGTGCCAGCAAGGATACTAGCGGGGGGATCTACAATGAGCAGTTCTTC

D gene: .
CDR3 length: 15
clone size: .
V gene: TRBV7-9
J gene: TRBJ2-7
CDR3 protein: CASSLGLGGFSEQYF
CDR3 DNA: TGTGCCAGCAGCTTAGGCCTTGGGGGCTTCAGCGAGCAGTACTTC

D gene: .
CDR3 length: 12
clone size: .
V gene: TRBV5-1
J gene: TRBJ1-1
CDR3 protein: CASSLQDTEAFF
CDR3 DNA: TGCGCCAGCAGCTTACAGGACACTGAAGCTTTCTTT

D gene: TRBD1
CDR3 length: 13
clone size: .
V gene: TRBV9
J gene: TRBJ1-2
CDR3 protein: CASSLRQGYGYTF
CDR3 DNA: TGTGCCAGCAGCCTCAGACAGGGCTATGGCTACACCTTC

D gene: .
CDR3 length: 12
clone size: .
V gene: TRBV7-2
J gene: TRBJ2-7
CDR3 protein: CASSFMAREQYF
CDR3 DNA: TGTGCCAGCAGCTTTATGGCGCGGGAGCAGTACTTC

D gene: TRBD2
CDR3 length: 15
clone size: .
V gene: TRBV4-2
J gene: TRBJ2-1
CDR3 protein: CASSQSLGGYDEQFF
CDR3 DNA: TGTGCCAGCAGCCAAAGTCTCGGGGGGTACGATGAGCAGTTCTTC

D gene: .
CDR3 length: 16
clone size: few
V gene: TRBV18
J gene: TRBJ2-2
CDR3 protein: CASSPGQDVVIGELFF
CDR3 DNA: TGTGCCAGCTCGCCCGGACAAGACGTCGTTATTGGGGAGCTGTTTTTT

D gene: TRBD1
CDR3 length: 17
clone size: .
V gene: TRBV29-1
J gene: TRBJ2-2
CDR3 protein: CSVASRTGGSYTGELFF
CDR3 DNA: TGCAGCGTTGCTTCGAGGACAGGGGGCTCTTACACCGGGGAGCTGTTTTTT

D gene: TRBD2
CDR3 length: 15
clone size: .
V gene: TRBV6-2/TRBV6-3
J gene: TRBJ2-7
CDR3 protein: CASSLRSGSSYEQYF
CDR3 DNA: TGTGCCAGCAGTCTTCGGAGCGGGAGCTCCTACGAGCAGTACTTC

D gene: .
CDR3 length: 11
clone size: .
V gene: TRBV20-1
J gene: TRBJ2-7
CDR3 protein: CSAGSSWEQYF
CDR3 DNA: TGCAGTGCTGGGAGTTCGTGGGAGCAGTACTTC

D gene: .
CDR3 length: 12
clone size: .
V gene: TRBV3-1/TRBV3-2
J gene: TRBJ2-7
CDR3 protein: CASTLPPYEQYF
CDR3 DNA: TGTGCCAGCACCCTACCCCCCTACGAGCAGTACTTC

D gene: .
CDR3 length: 14
clone size: .
V gene: TRBV6-2/TRBV6-3
J gene: TRBJ2-2
CDR3 protein: CASSYGGYTGELFF
CDR3 DNA: TGTGCCAGCAGTTACGGGGGGTACACCGGGGAGCTGTTTTTT

D gene: .
CDR3 length: 11
clone size: .
V gene: TRBV5-6
J gene: TRBJ2-2
CDR3 protein: CASSFIGELFF
CDR3 DNA: TGTGCCAGCAGCTTTATCGGGGAGCTGTTTTTT

D gene: TRBD2
CDR3 length: 15
clone size: .
V gene: TRBV3-1/TRBV3-2
J gene: TRBJ2-5
CDR3 protein: CASSYLAGYQETQYF
CDR3 DNA: TGTGCCAGCAGCTACCTAGCGGGGTACCAAGAGACCCAGTACTTC

D gene: .
CDR3 length: 11
clone size: .
V gene: TRBV12-3/TRBV12-4
J gene: TRBJ1-3
CDR3 protein: CASSYGNTIYF
CDR3 DNA: TGTGCCAGCAGTTACGGGAACACCATATATTTT

D gene: TRBD1
CDR3 length: 15
clone size: .
V gene: TRBV28
J gene: TRBJ1-1
CDR3 protein: CASSWDRGQHTEAFF
CDR3 DNA: TGTGCCAGCAGTTGGGACAGGGGGCAGCACACTGAAGCTTTCTTT

D gene: TRBD1
CDR3 length: 16
clone size: .
V gene: TRBV29-1
J gene: TRBJ2-1
CDR3 protein: CSVQLSGTGTYNEQFF
CDR3 DNA: TGCAGCGTTCAGCTTTCCGGGACAGGGACCTACAATGAGCAGTTCTTC

D gene: .
CDR3 length: 14
clone size: .
V gene: TRBV28
J gene: TRBJ1-2
CDR3 protein: CASSLLDTSAGYTF
CDR3 DNA: TGTGCCAGCAGTTTATTAGACACGTCCGCTGGCTACACCTTC

D gene: TRBD2
CDR3 length: 18
clone size: .
V gene: TRBV4-1
J gene: TRBJ2-5
CDR3 protein: CASSQDILPGGAGETQYF
CDR3 DNA: TGCGCCAGCAGCCAAGATATTTTACCGGGGGGGGCTGGAGAGACCCAGTACTTC

D gene: .
CDR3 length: 15
clone size: .
V gene: TRBV5-1
J gene: TRBJ1-6
CDR3 protein: CASRPWSSDNSPLHF
CDR3 DNA: TGCGCCAGCAGACCCTGGAGTTCCGATAATTCACCCCTCCACTTT

D gene: .
CDR3 length: 11
clone size: .
V gene: TRBV25-1
J gene: TRBJ1-4
CDR3 protein: CASSSSSKLFF
CDR3 DNA: TGTGCCAGCAGCTCCTCTAGTAAACTGTTTTTT

D gene: .
CDR3 length: 16
clone size: .
V gene: TRBV10-3
J gene: TRBJ2-7
CDR3 protein: CAISEPFRDIAYEQYF
CDR3 DNA: TGTGCCATCAGTGAACCGTTCCGGGACATAGCTTACGAGCAGTACTTC

D gene: .
CDR3 length: 15
clone size: few
V gene: TRBV19
J gene: TRBJ1-2
CDR3 protein: CASSISGEGNYGYTF
CDR3 DNA: TGTGCCAGTAGTATCTCGGGGGAAGGGAACTATGGCTACACCTTC

D gene: .
CDR3 length: 13
clone size: .
V gene: TRBV5-1
J gene: TRBJ2-5
CDR3 protein: CASSLEGEGTQYF
CDR3 DNA: TGCGCCAGCAGCTTGGAAGGGGAAGGGACCCAGTACTTC

D gene: .
CDR3 length: 13
clone size: .
V gene: TRBV12-3/TRBV12-4
J gene: TRBJ2-6
CDR3 protein: CASSFQGANVLTF
CDR3 DNA: TGTGCCAGCAGTTTTCAGGGCGCCAACGTCCTGACTTTC